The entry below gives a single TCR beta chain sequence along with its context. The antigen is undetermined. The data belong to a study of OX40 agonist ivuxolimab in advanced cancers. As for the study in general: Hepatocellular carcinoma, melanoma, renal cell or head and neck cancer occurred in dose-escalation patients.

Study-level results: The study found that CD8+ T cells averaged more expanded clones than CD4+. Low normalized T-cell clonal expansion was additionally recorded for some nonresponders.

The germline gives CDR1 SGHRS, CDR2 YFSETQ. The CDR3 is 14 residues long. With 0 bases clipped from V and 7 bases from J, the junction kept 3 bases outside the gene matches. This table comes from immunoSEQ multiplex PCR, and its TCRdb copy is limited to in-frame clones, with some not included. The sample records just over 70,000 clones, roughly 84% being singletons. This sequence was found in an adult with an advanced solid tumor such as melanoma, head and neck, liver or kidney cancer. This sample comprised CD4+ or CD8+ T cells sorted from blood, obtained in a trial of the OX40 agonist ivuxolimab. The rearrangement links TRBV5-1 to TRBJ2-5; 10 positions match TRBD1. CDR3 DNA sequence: TGCGCCAGCAGCTTGGGGACAGGGGGGGCGACCCAGTACTTC. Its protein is CASSLGTGGATQYF.